This T cell receptor (beta chain) was sequenced during a study of blood T cell repertoires in COVID-19. Whole-study context: The study drew acute and convalescent COVID-19 samples from the United States, Italy and Spain. The cDNA or gDNA used as material had been derived from T cells, B-cell-depleted T cells, or PBMCs.

Germline CDR1 and CDR2: LGHNA and YSLEER. V lost 1 base, J lost 8 bases, and 15 bases lay in between. The length of the CDR3 is 15 residues. Original analysis: Amplification of reference gene primers provided the estimated nucleated cell counts. The repertoire was sequenced with immunoSEQ multiplex PCR; TCRdb's copy has only in-frame clones and lacks some. The V and J calls and clone size were taken over from that table, and D and trimming were inferred from the DNA. In the table there are over 40,000 clones, about 80% of which are singletons. Sequenced input: peripheral blood. This TCR derives from a human donor in a cohort sampled during active COVID-19. This chain joins TRBV4-3 and TRBJ2-1; maybe TRBD2 (6 bases). The chain's CDR3 is CASSQAAGGRHEQFF. In nucleotides, the CDR3 is TGCGCCAGCAGCCAAGCCGCCGGGGGTAGGCATGAGCAGTTCTTC.